This T cell receptor (beta chain) was obtained from a study of OX40 agonist ivuxolimab in advanced cancers. Only in-frame clones appear in the TCRdb table, and some are missing; sequencing was by immunoSEQ multiplex PCR. The table has 28,000 or so clones, 85% to 95% seen once. The CDR3 has 14 amino acids. CDR1 and CDR2 from the germline V gene are SNHLY and FYNNEI. Trimming left V 5 bases short and J 1 base short, with 9 bases between. Overall study results and limits: Doses of 0.1 to 3.0 mg/kg were accompanied by clonal expansion of CD4+ and CD8+ blood T cells by week 6. The study did not work out the antigen specificity of the expanded peripheral T cells. People who partly responded at 0.1-3.0 mg/kg had some of the least clonal expansion seen.

Regarding this clone: Its antigen remains unidentified.

The V call is TRBV2, the J call TRBJ1-3; no firm D call. This TCR came from an adult with an advanced solid tumor such as melanoma, head and neck, liver or kidney cancer. The sample here was CD4+ or CD8+ T cells sorted from blood, taken in a trial of the OX40 agonist ivuxolimab. The CDR3 region is CASSILRSGNTIYF. CDR3 coding DNA: TGTGCCAGCAGTATTCTTCGTTCTGGAAACACCATATATTTT.